This TCR beta chain derives from a study of T cell repertoires in cytomegalovirus infection. This clonotype was detected only a few times. What it binds is not known. The CDR3 covers 15 residues. Between the trimmed V and J ends, which lost 5 bases and 4 bases, there was a span of 12 bases. Germline loops: CDR1 MNHEY, CDR2 SMNVEV (reference sequence). TCRdb fed the reads into MiXCR, producing one record per CDR3 protein. The data show about 920,000 distinct CDR3 sequences, with less than 35% seen just once and around an eighth held by the top ten. The rearrangement uses TRBV27 and TRBJ2-6; D is tentatively TRBD1 or TRBD2 (5 bases each). The receptor's source is a human donor in good health (CMV status not recorded). Some clones in this sample may be carry-over from other donors' samples. Sequences were derived from cultured CD8+ T cells from PBMCs, sampled from culture after CMV antigen stimulation. The CDR3 region is CASSRGGPGANVLTF. The CDR3 nucleotides are TGTGCCAGCAGTCGGGGCGGGCCGGGGGCCAACGTCCTGACTTTC. The complete variable domain, with remaining parts taken from reference TRBV27 and TRBJ2-6, reads EAQVTQNPRYLITVTGKKLTVTCSQNMNHEYMSWYRQDPGLGLRQIYYSMNVEVTDKGDVPEGYKVSRKEKRNFPLILESPSPNQTSLYFCASSRGGPGANVLTFGAGSRLTVL.